This is a list of T cell receptor beta chains from one sample in a study of STAT5B mutations in CD4+ large granular lymphocyte leukemia. TCRdb's table, derived via immunoSEQ multiplex PCR, lists solely in-frame clones and lacks some. This table holds approximately 19,000 clones, more than 65% found once. Material for sequencing was CD4+ T cells from blood buffy coats. All receptors derive from a human donor in good health. CDR3s include the opening cysteine and the closing phenylalanine or tryptophan. D genes are given only for firm matches. Some rows mark clone size as missing; the rest say once, few, many or name a class of expanded clone.

clone size: .; J gene: TRBJ1-6; D gene: TRBD1; V gene: TRBV4-1; CDR3 protein: CASSQDRQGNSPLHF; CDR3 DNA: TGCGCCAGCAGCCAAGATAGACAGGGGAATTCACCCCTCCACTTT
clone size: .; J gene: TRBJ2-3; D gene: TRBD2; V gene: TRBV9; CDR3 protein: CASSHGLAGGPAQKDTQYF; CDR3 DNA: TGTGCCAGCAGCCACGGACTAGCGGGAGGTCCTGCACAGAAAGATACGCAGTATTTT
clone size: once; J gene: TRBJ2-2; D gene: TRBD2; V gene: TRBV5-1; CDR3 protein: CASSSSGNANTGELFF; CDR3 DNA: TGCGCCAGCAGCTCTAGCGGGAACGCCAACACCGGGGAGCTGTTTTTT
clone size: .; J gene: TRBJ1-4; D gene: .; V gene: TRBV7-9; CDR3 protein: CASSLDGGQNEKLFF; CDR3 DNA: TGTGCCAGCAGCTTAGACGGAGGCCAAAATGAAAAACTGTTTTTT
clone size: .; J gene: TRBJ1-4; D gene: .; V gene: TRBV2; CDR3 protein: CAGWANEKLFF; CDR3 DNA: TGTGCCGGCTGGGCTAATGAAAAACTGTTTTTT
clone size: .; J gene: TRBJ1-2; D gene: TRBD1; V gene: TRBV6-1; CDR3 protein: CAGDRVGGDGYTF; CDR3 DNA: TGTGCCGGGGACAGGGTCGGGGGCGATGGCTACACCTTC
clone size: .; J gene: TRBJ2-2; D gene: TRBD1; V gene: TRBV2; CDR3 protein: CASSRDRAPTGELFF; CDR3 DNA: TGTGCCAGCAGCCGGGACAGGGCCCCCACCGGGGAGCTGTTTTTT
clone size: .; J gene: TRBJ2-3; D gene: .; V gene: TRBV5-6; CDR3 protein: CASSPARTDTQYF; CDR3 DNA: TGTGCCAGCAGTCCCGCTCGCACAGATACGCAGTATTTT
clone size: .; J gene: TRBJ1-1; D gene: .; V gene: TRBV30; CDR3 protein: CAWSPTREAFF; CDR3 DNA: TGTGCCTGGAGTCCGACGAGGGAAGCTTTCTTT
clone size: .; J gene: TRBJ1-4; D gene: TRBD1; V gene: TRBV5-4; CDR3 protein: CASSFGQATNEKLFF; CDR3 DNA: TGTGCCAGCAGCTTTGGACAGGCCACTAATGAAAAACTGTTTTTT
clone size: .; J gene: TRBJ1-4; D gene: .; V gene: TRBV27; CDR3 protein: CASGDRLTNEKLFF; CDR3 DNA: TGTGCCAGCGGCGATAGGTTAACTAATGAAAAACTGTTTTTT
clone size: .; J gene: TRBJ1-3; D gene: .; V gene: TRBV4-2; CDR3 protein: CASSQDGGSGNTIYF; CDR3 DNA: TGTGCCAGCAGCCAAGATGGGGGCTCTGGAAACACCATATATTTT
clone size: .; J gene: TRBJ2-1; D gene: .; V gene: TRBV11-2; CDR3 protein: CASSRQNEQFF; CDR3 DNA: TGTGCCAGCAGCCGACAGAATGAGCAGTTCTTC
clone size: few; J gene: TRBJ1-5; D gene: .; V gene: TRBV4-1; CDR3 protein: CASSQALLSRSNQPQHF; CDR3 DNA: TGCGCCAGCAGCCAAGCTCTCCTCTCTCGTTCGAATCAGCCCCAGCATTTT
clone size: .; J gene: TRBJ1-2; D gene: TRBD1; V gene: TRBV6-5; CDR3 protein: CASSPDRALGYTF; CDR3 DNA: TGTGCCAGCAGTCCGGACAGGGCATTAGGCTACACCTTC
clone size: .; J gene: TRBJ2-3; D gene: .; V gene: TRBV10-3; CDR3 protein: CAISQRTDTQYF; CDR3 DNA: TGTGCCATCAGCCAACGTACAGATACGCAGTATTTT
clone size: .; J gene: TRBJ2-7; D gene: .; V gene: TRBV7-2; CDR3 protein: CASSLAGGEQYF; CDR3 DNA: TGTGCCAGCAGCTTAGCGGGGGGCGAGCAGTACTTC
clone size: .; J gene: TRBJ2-1; D gene: TRBD1; V gene: TRBV7-3; CDR3 protein: CASSPNRGDYNEQFF; CDR3 DNA: TGTGCCAGCAGCCCTAACAGGGGGGACTACAATGAGCAGTTCTTC
clone size: .; J gene: TRBJ2-7; D gene: .; V gene: TRBV6-1; CDR3 protein: CASSGGLAYEQYF; CDR3 DNA: TGTGCCAGCAGCGGGGGTCTAGCCTACGAGCAGTACTTC
clone size: once; J gene: TRBJ2-7; D gene: TRBD2; V gene: TRBV7-6; CDR3 protein: CASSLVGGGNEQYF; CDR3 DNA: TGTGCCAGCAGCTTAGTTGGGGGGGGGAACGAGCAGTACTTC
clone size: few; J gene: TRBJ1-3; D gene: .; V gene: TRBV6-5; CDR3 protein: CASSYQGHLGNTIYF; CDR3 DNA: TGTGCCAGCAGTTACCAGGGACACCTTGGAAACACCATATATTTT
clone size: .; J gene: TRBJ2-5; D gene: .; V gene: TRBV6-6; CDR3 protein: CASGLAGSETQYF; CDR3 DNA: TGTGCCAGCGGGCTCGCGGGGTCCGAGACCCAGTACTTC